What follows describes a single TCR beta chain. This sample is drawn from a study of cytomegalovirus exposure and HLA in healthy donors. About the research overall: For the roughly 400 genotyped donors, more than 65% fell within the Caucasian-associated ancestry cluster.

The study ran its PCR with 60 Vbeta and 13 Jbeta primers. Sequencing used immunoSEQ multiplex PCR; TCRdb keeps in-frame clones, though not all of them. The sample includes tens of thousands of clones, around 77% of them seen just once. The V gene's germline CDR1 is PRHDT and CDR2 FYEKMQ (reference sequence). This CDR3 is built from 17 residues. The ends lost 5 bases at V and 8 bases at J; junction bases unmatched: 17. The specimen sequenced was PBMCs. This TCR was recovered from a man between 45 and 60 years old in good health and CMV-seronegative. The rearrangement links TRBV13 to TRBJ2-1; 8 bases match TRBD1. CDR3 nucleotides: TGTGCCAGCAGCCCCAATGGGATAGCAGGGGGCCGACATGAGCAGTTCTTC. Protein sequence: CASSPNGIAGGRHEQFF.